Below, 19 T cell receptor beta chains from the same sample are listed, as sequenced in a study of graft-versus-host responses after intestinal transplantation. Using immunoSEQ multiplex PCR, the repertoire was profiled, and TCRdb retains in-frame clones only, with some absent. The sample consists of more than 12,000 clones, roughly 30% of them appearing once. This specimen was alloreactive CD4+ T cells from a mixed lymphocyte reaction culture, taken before intestinal transplant. Subset denoted: CFSE-low proliferating T cells sorted from roughly six-day pre-transplant mixed lymphocyte reaction (GvH or HvG direction). These receptors were obtained from a human patient who received an intestinal transplant.

Regarding this clone: This sample also contains other DNA sequences that code for the same CDR3. The rearrangement uses TRBV2 and TRBJ2-2; 8 bases align to TRBD1. From germline, CDR1 is SNHLY and CDR2 FYNNEI. This CDR3 comprises 17 residues. V shed 6 bases, J shed 5 bases, and the junction held 14 bases outside the gene matches. The CDR3 DNA reads TGTGCCAGCAGCGAAAAAGGGGGTTACAGGGGGACCGGGGAGCTGTTTTTT. Its protein is CASSEKGGYRGTGELFF. Looking up the rest from reference TRBV2 and TRBJ2-2 gives the full variable domain: EPEVTQTPSHQVTQMGQEVILRCVPISNHLYFYWYRQILGQKVEFLVSFYNNEISEKSEIFDDQFSVERPDGSNFTLKIRSTKLEDSAMYFCASSEKGGYRGTGELFFGEGSRLTVL.

V gene TRBV5-1 combines with J gene TRBJ1-1; D call uncertain. V was clipped by 5 bases and J by 1 base, with 18 bases between them. The germline CDR1 and CDR2 sequences are SGHRS and YFSETQ. The CDR3 is made up of 16 amino acids. The CDR3 protein is CASRSIEVSGNTEAFF. The CDR3 DNA reads as TGCGCCAGCAGGAGTATTGAGGTGTCTGGGAACACTGAAGCTTTCTTT.

This rearrangement joins TRBV18 to TRBJ1-1; D uncertain. Per the germline V gene, CDR1 is KGHSH and CDR2 is LQKENI. This CDR3 comprises 14 residues. The germline V and J ends were trimmed by 1 base and 3 bases, with 9 bases remaining between them. The CDR3 spells CASSPRAGDTEAFF. As DNA, the CDR3 is TGTGCCAGCTCACCACGGGCTGGCGACACTGAAGCTTTCTTT. Combining the CDR3 with reference TRBV18 and TRBJ1-1 gives the whole variable domain NAGVMQNPRHLVRRRGQEARLRCSPMKGHSHVYWYRQLPEEGLKFMVYLQKENIIDESGMPKERFSAEFPKEGPSILRIQQVVRGDSAAYFCASSPRAGDTEAFFGQGTRLTVV.

This chain joins TRBV7-2 and TRBJ2-3; no clear D. Germline CDR1 SGHTA, CDR2 FQGNSA. The length of the CDR3 is 13 residues. Trimming left V 2 bases short and J 1 base short, with 4 bases between. DNA of the CDR3: TGTGCCAGCAGCTTATTTGGCACAGATACGCAGTATTTT. It is translated as CASSLFGTDTQYF.

V gene TRBV20-1 combines with J gene TRBJ2-7; tentative D call: TRBD2 (6 bases). Trimming cost V 8 bases and J 1 base, with 9 bases left between them. CDR1 and CDR2 from the germline V gene are DFQATT and SNEGSKA (reference sequence). The CDR3 is made up of 11 amino acids. CDR3 DNA sequence: TGCAGTTGGGACTTATCCTACGAGCAGTACTTC. Its protein product is CSWDLSYEQYF.

This clone was recorded a few times. The rearrangement links TRBV7-9 to TRBJ1-1; 7 bases align to TRBD1. J gave up 3 bases and V 2 bases, and 0 bases lay outside the gene matches. CDR3 length: 13 amino acids. Germline V gene sequence: CDR1 SEHNR, CDR2 FQNEAQ (reference sequence). The CDR3, as DNA: TGTGCCAGCAGCTTAACAGGGGACACTGAAGCTTTCTTT. Residues: CASSLTGDTEAFF. Using reference TRBV7-9 and TRBJ1-1 for the parts outside the CDR3, the full variable domain is DTGVSQNPRHKITKRGQNVTFRCDPISEHNRLYWYRQTLGQGPEFLTYFQNEAQLEKSRLLSDRFSAERPKGSFSTLEIQRTEQGDSAMYLCASSLTGDTEAFFGQGTRLTVV.

In its sample, this clone was seen a few times. V usage is TRBV27 and J usage is TRBJ1-4; possible D gene TRBD1, 5 bases. This CDR3 has 16 amino acids. V lost 2 bases and J 7 bases, leaving 17 bases between the germline ends. Looked up from germline, CDR1 is MNHEY and CDR2 is SMNVEV (reference sequence). This CDR3 reads CASSLKRRGSGEKLFF. CDR3 bases: TGTGCCAGCAGTTTAAAGAGGAGGGGCTCTGGTGAAAAACTGTTTTTT.

The chain uses TRBV5-1 and TRBJ2-2, with D possibly being TRBD1 (6 bases). Trimming took off 6 bases at V and 5 bases at J, with 23 bases between the two ends. The length of the CDR3 is 17 residues. CDR1 and CDR2 (germline): SGHRS, YFSETQ. CDR3 sequence reads: CASNPRGSPRGTGELFF. The CDR3 DNA is TGCGCCAGCAACCCCCGTGGTAGCCCTAGGGGGACCGGGGAGCTGTTTTTT.

This clone was seen more than once but under ten times. The chain links TRBV2 to TRBJ1-5; TRBD1 might be the D (6 bases). The germline CDR1 and CDR2 sequences are SNHLY and FYNNEI. Trimming took off 4 bases at V and 7 bases at J, with 17 bases between the two ends. The CDR3 loop spans 15 amino acids. The CDR3 sequence is CASSGEGTSNQPQHF. DNA for the CDR3: TGTGCCAGCAGTGGGGAGGGGACAAGTAACCAGCCCCAGCATTTT.

DNA for the CDR3: TGTGCCAGCTCACAGGGGACAGGGCCCATGAACACTGAAGCTTTCTTT. It codes for CASSQGTGPMNTEAFF. The chain uses TRBV18 and TRBJ1-1, with TRBD1 matching 9 bases. Germline V CDR1 and CDR2: KGHSH, LQKENI. With V trimmed by 4 bases and J by 0 bases, 6 bases remained unmatched. This CDR3 contains 16 residues.

V is TRBV29-1 and J is TRBJ2-3, with a possible D match to TRBD1 (7 bases). The V gene lost 3 bases and the J gene lost 3 bases, with 16 bases spanning the gap. The CDR3 sequence is 15 residues long. The germline CDR1 and CDR2 sequences are SQVTM and ANQGSEA. The CDR3 DNA sequence: TGCAGCGTTGATGGGCCGGCAGGGGGGACAGATACGCAGTATTTT. Residues: CSVDGPAGGTDTQYF.

The chain employs TRBV27 and TRBJ2-7; a weak D match, TRBD2 (6 bases). This CDR3 is built from 15 residues. The germline V and J ends were trimmed by 3 bases and 3 bases, with 15 bases remaining between them. Germline lookup yields CDR1 MNHEY and CDR2 SMNVEV (reference sequence). The CDR3 is CASSFYRTTNYEQYF. The CDR3 bases are TGTGCCAGCAGTTTCTATAGGACTACCAACTACGAGCAGTACTTC.

There are a few counts of this clone. This sequence joins TRBV5-6 and TRBJ2-1; D is undetermined. The CDR3 is made up of 13 amino acids. The V gene lost 1 base and the J gene lost 0 bases, with 2 bases spanning the gap. Per germline, CDR1 SGHDT and CDR2 YYEEEE. The CDR3 protein is CASSLISYNEQFF. CDR3 in DNA: TGTGCCAGCAGCTTGATCTCCTACAATGAGCAGTTCTTC. The full variable domain, in which reference TRBV5-6 and TRBJ2-1 provide the parts outside the CDR3, is DAGVTQSPTHLIKTRGQQVTLRCSPKSGHDTVSWYQQALGQGPQFIFQYYEEEERQRGNFPDRFSGHQFPNYSSELNVNALLLGDSALYLCASSLISYNEQFFGPGTRLTVL.

The chain recombines TRBV9 with TRBJ1-1, with TRBD1 as a possible D gene (5 bases). CDR3 length: 15 amino acids. V was trimmed by 2 bases and J by 1 base, leaving 12 bases between them. Germline loops: CDR1 SGDLS, CDR2 YYNGEE. DNA for the CDR3: TGTGCCAGCAGCGTGGGCTTGGGGACGAACACTGAAGCTTTCTTT. This encodes CASSVGLGTNTEAFF.

The chain is built from TRBV19 and TRBJ2-7; D call uncertain. The CDR3 is made up of 14 amino acids. Germline V CDR1 and CDR2: LNHDA, SQIVND (reference sequence). V was trimmed by 3 bases and J by 5 bases, leaving 14 bases between them. DNA for the CDR3: TGTGCCAGTAGTATCCCTCCTCCCGCCAACGAGCAGTACTTC. Translation gives CASSIPPPANEQYF.

The V and J genes are TRBV30 and TRBJ1-1; TRBD1 might be the D (5 bases). The CDR3 is 15 amino acids. V lost 4 bases and J lost 1, with 16 bases in between. Germline V lookup: CDR1 GTSNPN, CDR2 SVGIG (reference sequence). CDR3 protein: CAWIKTGRRNTEAFF. CDR3 nucleotides: TGTGCCTGGATCAAAACGGGGCGGAGGAACACTGAAGCTTTCTTT.

Only a few counts were recorded for this clone. The chain is built from TRBV19 and TRBJ1-1, with 8 bases that match TRBD1. This CDR3 has 14 amino acids. The V gene's germline CDR1 is LNHDA and CDR2 SQIVND (reference sequence). After removal of 4 bases from V and 4 bases from J, the junction contained 5 bases not matched to a gene. Written as DNA, the CDR3 is TGTGCCAGTAGTAGACAGGGGTCGAGCACTGAAGCTTTCTTT. Translating it yields CASSRQGSSTEAFF.

This clone turned up a few times. The rearrangement joins TRBV11-1 to TRBJ1-2; D unclear. Germline loops: CDR1 SGHAT, CDR2 FQDESV (reference sequence). The CDR3 spans 13 residues. V lost 8 bases and J lost 7, with 17 bases in between. The CDR3 nucleotides read TGTGCCAGCGGATTGAGCCGAAGTGGTGGCTACACCTTC. It translates to CASGLSRSGGYTF.

By frequency in the sample, this clone is medium-sized. J is TRBJ2-7 and V is TRBV6-6; 7 bases match TRBD2. After removal of 6 bases from V and 5 bases from J, the junction contained 7 bases not matched to a gene. The V gene's germline CDR1 is MNHNY and CDR2 SVGAGI (reference sequence). This CDR3 is built from 13 residues. CDR3: CASSLQGGDEQYF. CDR3 DNA: TGTGCCAGCAGCCTCCAGGGAGGGGACGAGCAGTACTTC.